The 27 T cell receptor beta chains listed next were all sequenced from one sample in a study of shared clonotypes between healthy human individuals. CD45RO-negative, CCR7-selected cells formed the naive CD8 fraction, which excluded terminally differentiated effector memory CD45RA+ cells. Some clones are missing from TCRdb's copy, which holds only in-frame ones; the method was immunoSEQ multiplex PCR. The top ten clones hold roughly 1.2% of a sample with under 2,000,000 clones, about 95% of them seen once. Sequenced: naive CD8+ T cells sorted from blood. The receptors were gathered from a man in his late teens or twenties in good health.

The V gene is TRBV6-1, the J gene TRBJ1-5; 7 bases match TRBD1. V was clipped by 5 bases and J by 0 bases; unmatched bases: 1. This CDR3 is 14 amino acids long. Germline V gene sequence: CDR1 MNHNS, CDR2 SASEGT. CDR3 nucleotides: TGTGCCAGCAGTTGGGACAGTAGCAATCAGCCCCAGCATTTT. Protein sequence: CASSWDSSNQPQHF.

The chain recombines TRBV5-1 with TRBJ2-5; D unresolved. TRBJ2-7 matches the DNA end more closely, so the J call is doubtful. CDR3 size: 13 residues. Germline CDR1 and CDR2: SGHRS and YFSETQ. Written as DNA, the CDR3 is TGCGCCAGCAGCGCCGAGGAAACCTACGAGCAGTACTTC. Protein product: CASSAEETYEQYF.

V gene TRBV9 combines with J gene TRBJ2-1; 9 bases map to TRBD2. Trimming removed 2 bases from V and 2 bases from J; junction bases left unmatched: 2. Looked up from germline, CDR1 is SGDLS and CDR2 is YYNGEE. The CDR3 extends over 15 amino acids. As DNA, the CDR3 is TGTGCCAGCAGCGTGGCGGGAGGGACCTACAATGAGCAGTTCTTC. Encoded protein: CASSVAGGTYNEQFF.

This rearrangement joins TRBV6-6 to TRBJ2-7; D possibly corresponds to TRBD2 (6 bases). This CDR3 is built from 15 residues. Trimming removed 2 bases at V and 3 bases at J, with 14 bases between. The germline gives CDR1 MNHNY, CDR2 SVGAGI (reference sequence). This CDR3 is CASSYADGSFYEQYF. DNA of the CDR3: TGTGCCAGCAGTTACGCCGACGGGAGTTTCTACGAGCAGTACTTC.

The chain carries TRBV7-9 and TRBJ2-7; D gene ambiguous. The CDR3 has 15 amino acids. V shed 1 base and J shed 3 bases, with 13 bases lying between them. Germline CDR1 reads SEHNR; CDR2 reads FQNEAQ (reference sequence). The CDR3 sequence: CASSLESSGNYEQYF. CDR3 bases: TGTGCCAGCAGCTTAGAGTCATCGGGCAACTACGAGCAGTACTTC.

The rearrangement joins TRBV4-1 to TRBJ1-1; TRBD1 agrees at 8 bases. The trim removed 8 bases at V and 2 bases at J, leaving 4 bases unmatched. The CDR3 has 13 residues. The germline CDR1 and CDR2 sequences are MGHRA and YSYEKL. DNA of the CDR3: TGCGCCAGCGGGGGACAGGCCAACACTGAAGCTTTCTTT. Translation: CASGGQANTEAFF.

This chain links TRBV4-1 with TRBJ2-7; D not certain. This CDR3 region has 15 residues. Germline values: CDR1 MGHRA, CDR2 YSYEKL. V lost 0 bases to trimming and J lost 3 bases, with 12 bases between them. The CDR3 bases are TGCGCCAGCAGCCAAGATGGTGGGGTGGTCTACGAGCAGTACTTC. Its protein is CASSQDGGVVYEQYF.

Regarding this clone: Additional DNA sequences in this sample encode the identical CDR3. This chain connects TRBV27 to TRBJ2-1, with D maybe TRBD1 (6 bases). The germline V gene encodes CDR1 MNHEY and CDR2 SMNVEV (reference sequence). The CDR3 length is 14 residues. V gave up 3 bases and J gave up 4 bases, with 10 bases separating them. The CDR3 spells CASSLGQGYNEQFF. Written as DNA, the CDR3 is TGTGCCAGCAGTTTGGGGCAGGGGTACAATGAGCAGTTCTTC.

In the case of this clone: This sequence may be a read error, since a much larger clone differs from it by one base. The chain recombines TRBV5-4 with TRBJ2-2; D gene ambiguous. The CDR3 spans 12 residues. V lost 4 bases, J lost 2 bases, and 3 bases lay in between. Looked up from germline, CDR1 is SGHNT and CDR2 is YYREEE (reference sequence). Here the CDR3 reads CASSDNTGELFF. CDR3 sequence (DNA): TGTGCCAGCAGCGATAACACCGGGGAGCTGTTTTTT.

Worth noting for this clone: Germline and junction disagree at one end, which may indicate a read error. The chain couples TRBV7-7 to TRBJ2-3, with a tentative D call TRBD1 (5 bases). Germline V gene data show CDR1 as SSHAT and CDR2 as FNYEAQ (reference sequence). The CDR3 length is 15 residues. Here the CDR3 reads CASSLGQGRTDTQYF. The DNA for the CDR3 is TGTGCTAGCAGCTTGGGGCAGGGCAGGACAGATACGCAGTATTTT.

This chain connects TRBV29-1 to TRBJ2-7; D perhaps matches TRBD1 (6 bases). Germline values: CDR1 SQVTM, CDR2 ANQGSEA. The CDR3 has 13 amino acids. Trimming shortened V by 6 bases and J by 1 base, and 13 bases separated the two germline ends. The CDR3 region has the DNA TGCAGCGTGGGGACACCCTCTTCCTACGAGCAGTACTTC. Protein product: CSVGTPSSYEQYF.

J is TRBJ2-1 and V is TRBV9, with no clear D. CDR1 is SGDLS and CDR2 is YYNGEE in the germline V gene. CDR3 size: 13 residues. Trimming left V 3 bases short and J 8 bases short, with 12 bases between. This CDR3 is CASSAPRPDEQFF. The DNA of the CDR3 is TGTGCCAGCAGCGCCCCCCGACCGGATGAGCAGTTCTTC.

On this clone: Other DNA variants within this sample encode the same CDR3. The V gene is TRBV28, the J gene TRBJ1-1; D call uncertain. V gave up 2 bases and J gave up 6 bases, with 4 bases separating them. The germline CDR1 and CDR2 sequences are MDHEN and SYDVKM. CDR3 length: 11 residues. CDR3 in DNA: TGTGCCAGCAGTTTAGGGGCTGAAGCTTTCTTT. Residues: CASSLGAEAFF.

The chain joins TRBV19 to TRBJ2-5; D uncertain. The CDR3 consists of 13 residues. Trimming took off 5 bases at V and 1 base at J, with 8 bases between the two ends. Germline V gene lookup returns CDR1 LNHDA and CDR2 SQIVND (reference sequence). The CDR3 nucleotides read TGTGCCAGTAGTTGGTCTCGCCAAGAGACCCAGTACTTC. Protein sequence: CASSWSRQETQYF.

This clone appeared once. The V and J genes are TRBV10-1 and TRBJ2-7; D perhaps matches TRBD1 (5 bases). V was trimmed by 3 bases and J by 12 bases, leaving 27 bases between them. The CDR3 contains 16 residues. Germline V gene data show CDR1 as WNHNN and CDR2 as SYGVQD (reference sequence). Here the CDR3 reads CASSEHRRIPQGTPYF. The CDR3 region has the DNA TGCGCCAGCAGTGAACACCGTCGGATTCCGCAGGGCACACCGTACTTC.

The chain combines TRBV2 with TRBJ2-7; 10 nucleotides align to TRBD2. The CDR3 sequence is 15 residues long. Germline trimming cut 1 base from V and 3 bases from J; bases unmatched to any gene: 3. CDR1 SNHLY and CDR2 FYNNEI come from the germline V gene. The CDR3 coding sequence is TGTGCCAGCAGTGAAGAGGCTAGCGGGAGCTACGAGCAGTACTTC. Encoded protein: CASSEEASGSYEQYF. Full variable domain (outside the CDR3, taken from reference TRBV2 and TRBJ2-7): EPEVTQTPSHQVTQMGQEVILRCVPISNHLYFYWYRQILGQKVEFLVSFYNNEISEKSEIFDDQFSVERPDGSNFTLKIRSTKLEDSAMYFCASSEEASGSYEQYFGPGTRLTVT.

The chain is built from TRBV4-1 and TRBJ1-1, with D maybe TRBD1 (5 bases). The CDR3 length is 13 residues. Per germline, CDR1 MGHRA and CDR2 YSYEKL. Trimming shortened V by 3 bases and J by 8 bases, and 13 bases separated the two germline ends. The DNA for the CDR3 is TGCGCCAGCAGCCAGGGCTCGTGGGGGGAAGCTTTCTTT. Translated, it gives CASSQGSWGEAFF.

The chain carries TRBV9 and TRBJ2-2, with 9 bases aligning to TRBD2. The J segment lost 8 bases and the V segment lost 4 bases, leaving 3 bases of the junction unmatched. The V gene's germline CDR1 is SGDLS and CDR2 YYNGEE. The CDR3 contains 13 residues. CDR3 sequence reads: CASSPGLAGELFF. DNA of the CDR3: TGTGCCAGCAGCCCGGGACTAGCTGGGGAGCTGTTTTTT.

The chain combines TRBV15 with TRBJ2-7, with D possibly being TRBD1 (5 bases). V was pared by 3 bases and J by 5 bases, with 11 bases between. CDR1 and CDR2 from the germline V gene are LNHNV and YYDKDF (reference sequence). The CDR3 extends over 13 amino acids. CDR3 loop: CATSSVLGDEQYF. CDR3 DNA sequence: TGTGCCACCAGCAGTGTCCTAGGGGACGAGCAGTACTTC.

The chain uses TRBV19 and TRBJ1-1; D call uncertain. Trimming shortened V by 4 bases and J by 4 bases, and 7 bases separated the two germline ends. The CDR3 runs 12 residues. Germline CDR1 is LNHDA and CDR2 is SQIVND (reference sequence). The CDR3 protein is CASSSQLTEAFF. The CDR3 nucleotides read TGTGCCAGTAGTAGTCAGCTCACTGAAGCTTTCTTT.

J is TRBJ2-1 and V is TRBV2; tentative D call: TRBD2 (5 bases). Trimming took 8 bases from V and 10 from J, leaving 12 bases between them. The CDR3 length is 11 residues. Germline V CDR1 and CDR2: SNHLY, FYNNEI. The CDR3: CASESGGEQFF. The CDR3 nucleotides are TGTGCCAGCGAGAGTGGAGGAGAGCAGTTCTTC.

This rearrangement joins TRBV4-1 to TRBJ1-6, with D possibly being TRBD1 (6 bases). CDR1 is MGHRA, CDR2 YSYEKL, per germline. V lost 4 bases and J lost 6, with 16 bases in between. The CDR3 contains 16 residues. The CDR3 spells CASSPHPGDSNSPLHF. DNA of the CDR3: TGCGCCAGCAGCCCACACCCAGGGGATTCTAATTCACCCCTCCACTTT.

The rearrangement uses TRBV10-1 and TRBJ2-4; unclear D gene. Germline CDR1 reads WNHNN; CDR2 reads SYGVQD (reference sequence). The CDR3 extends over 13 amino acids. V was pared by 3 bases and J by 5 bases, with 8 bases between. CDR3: CASSDIGENIQYF. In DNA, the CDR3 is TGCGCCAGCAGTGACATTGGGGAAAACATTCAGTACTTC.

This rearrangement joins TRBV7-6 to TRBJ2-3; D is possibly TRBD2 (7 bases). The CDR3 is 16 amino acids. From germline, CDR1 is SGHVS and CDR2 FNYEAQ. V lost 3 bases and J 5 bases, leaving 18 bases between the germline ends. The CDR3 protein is CASSFEGGHEGDTQYF. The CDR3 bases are TGTGCCAGCAGCTTTGAGGGGGGGCATGAAGGAGATACGCAGTATTTT.

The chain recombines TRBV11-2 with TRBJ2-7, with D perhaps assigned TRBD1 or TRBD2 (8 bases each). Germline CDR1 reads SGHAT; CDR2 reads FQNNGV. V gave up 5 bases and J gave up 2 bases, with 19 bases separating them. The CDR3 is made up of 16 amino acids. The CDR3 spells CASSPSGRQGTYEQYF. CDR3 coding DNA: TGTGCCAGCAGCCCCAGCGGGAGACAGGGGACCTACGAGCAGTACTTC.

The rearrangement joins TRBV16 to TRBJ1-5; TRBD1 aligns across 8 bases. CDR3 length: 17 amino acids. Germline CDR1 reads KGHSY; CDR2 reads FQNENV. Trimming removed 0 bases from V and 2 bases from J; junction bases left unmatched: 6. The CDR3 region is CASSQSAGGAGNQPQHF. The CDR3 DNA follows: TGTGCCAGCAGCCAATCTGCAGGGGGCGCGGGCAATCAGCCCCAGCATTTT.

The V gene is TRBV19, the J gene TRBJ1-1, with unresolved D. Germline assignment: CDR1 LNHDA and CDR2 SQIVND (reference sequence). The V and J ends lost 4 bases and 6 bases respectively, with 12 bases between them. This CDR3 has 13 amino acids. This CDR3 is CASSRWGDPEAFF. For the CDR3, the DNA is TGTGCCAGTAGTAGATGGGGTGACCCTGAAGCTTTCTTT. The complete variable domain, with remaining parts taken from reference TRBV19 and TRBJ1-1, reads DGGITQSPKYLFRKEGQNVTLSCEQNLNHDAMYWYRQDPGQGLRLIYYSQIVNDFQKGDIAEGYSVSREKKESFPLTVTSAQKNPTAFYLCASSRWGDPEAFFGQGTRLTVV.